These 12 T cell receptor beta chains were sequenced from one sample in a study of technical replicates of blood from a few donors. Measured with immunoSEQ multiplex PCR; TCRdb has only the in-frame clones, and not every one. The sample has tens of thousands of clones; less than 95% are singletons. The sequenced sample was T cells isolated from PBMCs. These receptors originate from a human donor in good health.

The chain carries TRBV2 and TRBJ1-1; D call uncertain. V shed 5 bases and J shed 1 base, with 17 bases lying between them. The CDR3 extends over 16 amino acids. Looked up from germline, CDR1 is SNHLY and CDR2 is FYNNEI. CDR3 sequence (DNA): TGTGCCAGCAGTCGGAGGCAGGTGGGGTCGAACACTGAAGCTTTCTTT. Its protein is CASSRRQVGSNTEAFF.

This clone was found once. The chain has TRBV4-3 and TRBJ1-2; tentative D call: TRBD1 (5 bases). Germline V CDR1 and CDR2: LGHNA, YSLEER. The CDR3 covers 15 residues. Trimming took off 0 bases at V and 8 bases at J, with 16 bases between the two ends. Here the CDR3 DNA reads TGCGCCAGCAGCCAAGAAAGGAGGAGGGGAGGCGGCTACACCTTC. As protein: CASSQERRRGGGYTF.

This chain uses TRBV6-6 with TRBJ1-2; TRBD1 matches 7 bases. Germline trimming cut 5 bases from V and 4 bases from J; bases unmatched to any gene: 10. CDR3 length: 15 amino acids. The germline V gene encodes CDR1 MNHNY and CDR2 SVGAGI (reference sequence). CDR3 nucleotides: TGTGCCAGCAGTACCAGACAGGGAAGTCCCTATGGCTACACCTTC. It encodes CASSTRQGSPYGYTF.

V usage is TRBV5-4 and J usage is TRBJ2-7; D is uncertain. Trimming removed 5 bases from V and 5 bases from J, with 11 bases in between. Germline-derived CDR1 and CDR2 are SGHNT and YYREEE (reference sequence). The CDR3 spans 12 residues. The CDR3 region is CASSRGNDEQYF. CDR3 nucleotides: TGTGCCAGCAGTCGTGGCAACGACGAGCAGTACTTC.

The chain joins TRBV28 to TRBJ2-7; 7 nucleotides align to TRBD2. The germline V gene has CDR1 MDHEN and CDR2 SYDVKM. The CDR3 spans 12 residues. V shed 9 bases and J 4 bases; nucleotides not matched to a gene: 6. The CDR3 region has the DNA TGTGCCAGTCAGGCGGGAGTTTACGAGCAGTACTTC. Its protein is CASQAGVYEQYF. Complete variable domain (other parts from reference TRBV28 and TRBJ2-7): DVKVTQSSRYLVKRTGEKVFLECVQDMDHENMFWYRQDPGLGLRLIYFSYDVKMKEKGDIPEGYSVSREKKERFSLILESASTNQTSMYLCASQAGVYEQYFGPGTRLTVT.

This rearrangement joins TRBV28 to TRBJ1-2; maybe TRBD1 (5 bases). The CDR3 has 13 residues. Germline CDR1 MDHEN, CDR2 SYDVKM. Trimming took 3 bases from V and 7 from J, leaving 12 bases between them. CDR3 DNA: TGTGCCAGCAGTTTCGGCAGGGTTGGTGGCTACACCTTC. Amino acid sequence: CASSFGRVGGYTF.

The chain employs TRBV30 and TRBJ1-3, with a possible D match to TRBD1 (5 bases). Germline-derived CDR1 and CDR2 are GTSNPN and SVGIG (reference sequence). The CDR3 totals 13 residues. CDR3 bases: TGTGCTTTCTCGGGGGGAAGTGGAAACACCATATATTTT. This encodes CAFSGGSGNTIYF.

This clone appeared a single time. V and J are TRBV6-1 and TRBJ1-4; D unclear. Germline V gives CDR1 MNHNS, CDR2 SASEGT. Trimming removed 2 bases from V and 8 bases from J, with 21 bases in between. CDR3 size: 17 residues. The DNA for the CDR3 is TGTGCCAGCAGTGAACTAGCATCGGACCCACTGGACGAAAAACTGTTTTTT. Its protein product is CASSELASDPLDEKLFF.

This clone was recorded only once. The chain employs TRBV10-1 and TRBJ2-3; D possibly corresponds to TRBD2 (6 bases). Germline loops: CDR1 WNHNN, CDR2 SYGVQD (reference sequence). The CDR3 has 13 residues. V was pared by 5 bases and J by 1 base, with 7 bases between. The CDR3 coding sequence is TGCGCCAGCAGTTCTAGCGGCACAGATACGCAGTATTTT. It encodes CASSSSGTDTQYF.

This clone appeared once. The chain has TRBV13 and TRBJ2-7, with a tentative D call TRBD2 (5 bases). This CDR3 is built from 17 residues. V lost 0 bases, J lost 6 bases, and 21 bases lay in between. In germline, CDR1 is PRHDT, CDR2 FYEKMQ (reference sequence). The DNA of the CDR3 is TGTGCCAGCAGCTTAGGAGTGCGGGTGGGCCCAGGTCCCGAGCAGTACTTC. Translation gives CASSLGVRVGPGPEQYF.

The chain carries TRBV7-9 and TRBJ2-1; TRBD1 is a possible D gene (6 bases). Germline V lookup: CDR1 SEHNR, CDR2 FQNEAQ (reference sequence). The CDR3 loop spans 16 amino acids. V dropped 4 bases and J dropped 1 base, with 14 bases sitting between them. The CDR3 DNA reads TGTGCCAGCAGCTCGCCATGGGGGCTTTCCTACAATGAGCAGTTCTTC. It translates to CASSSPWGLSYNEQFF.

The chain recombines TRBV19 with TRBJ2-7, with 7 bases that match TRBD2. The CDR3 totals 16 residues. With V trimmed by 5 bases and J by 2 bases, 12 bases remained unmatched. CDR1 and CDR2 from the germline V gene are LNHDA and SQIVND (reference sequence). The CDR3 DNA sequence: TGTGCCAGTAGTCTCCCAGGGAGGGTCAGCGCCTACGAGCAGTACTTC. Translated, it gives CASSLPGRVSAYEQYF.